Below are 26 T cell receptor beta chains sequenced from a single sample in a study of T-cell memory formation after mild COVID-19. TCRdb re-called the 5' RACE reads through MiXCR, storing one row per CDR3 protein. The data show 85,000 to 130,000 distinct CDR3 sequences, with roughly an eighth seen just once and 27% held by the top ten. The specimen sequenced was PBMCs or a T cell subset sorted from them (not recorded which). All receptors derive from an adult woman who had mild COVID-19 (a few samples of this study predate the infection). Cell type and time point are not known.

The chain joins TRBV2 to TRBJ2-1; 7 bases agree with TRBD1. The germline CDR1 and CDR2 sequences are SNHLY and FYNNEI. The junction had 10 bases not matched to a gene; V was cut back by 6 bases and J by 5 bases. This CDR3 spans 15 amino acids. This chain's CDR3 is CASRPGGNKDNEQFF. The CDR3 DNA follows: TGTGCCAGCAGACCAGGGGGTAATAAAGACAATGAGCAGTTCTTC.

This clonotype was picked up a small number of times. The chain carries TRBV2 and TRBJ2-3; 10 bases line up with TRBD2. This CDR3 has 17 residues. Germline V gives CDR1 SNHLY, CDR2 FYNNEI. The V and J ends lost 4 bases and 5 bases, in that order; junction bases with no gene match: 12. In DNA form, the CDR3 reads TGTGCCAGCAGTGGCCCAATAGCGGGGGGCACGGGAGATACGCAGTATTTT. It encodes CASSGPIAGGTGDTQYF.

In its sample, this clonotype was seen a few times. The rearrangement uses TRBV29-1 and TRBJ2-1, with a weak D call TRBD1 (6 bases). The CDR3 is 16 amino acids. The V end was cut by 4 bases, the J end by 12 bases, with 28 bases between. Germline assignment: CDR1 SQVTM and CDR2 ANQGSEA. CDR3 in amino acids: CSVALFWDISMSGQFF. CDR3 nucleotides: TGCAGCGTTGCACTATTTTGGGACATATCAATGAGTGGGCAGTTCTTC.

This clonotype was seen only a few times. The V gene is TRBV11-2, the J gene TRBJ2-2; maybe TRBD2 (6 bases). The CDR3 spans 13 residues. V lost 3 bases and J 6 bases, leaving 8 bases between the germline ends. Looked up from germline, CDR1 is SGHAT and CDR2 is FQNNGV. CDR3 loop: CASSFGTAGELFF. In DNA form, the CDR3 reads TGTGCCAGCAGCTTCGGGACTGCCGGGGAGCTGTTTTTT.

This clonotype has a handful of counts. The V gene is TRBV7-6, the J gene TRBJ2-3, with TRBD2 as a possible D gene (5 bases). The germline CDR1 and CDR2 sequences are SGHVS and FNYEAQ. V gave up 0 bases and J gave up 4 bases, with 8 bases separating them. This CDR3 has 14 residues. CDR3 amino acids: CASSLAGEADTQYF. The CDR3, as DNA: TGTGCCAGCAGCTTAGCGGGAGAGGCAGATACGCAGTATTTT.

In this sample, this clonotype turned up many times. The chain links TRBV7-2 to TRBJ2-5; D uncertain. This CDR3 is built from 13 residues. Germline V gives CDR1 SGHTA, CDR2 FQGNSA. The germline V and J ends were trimmed by 11 bases and 0 bases, with 13 bases remaining between them. The CDR3 coding sequence is TGTGCCGGGGTGTTGACGTACCAAGAGACCCAGTACTTC. Amino acids: CAGVLTYQETQYF. Based on the CDR3 plus reference TRBV7-2 and TRBJ2-5, the full variable domain is GAGVSQSPSNKVTEKGKDVELRCDPISGHTALYWYRQSLGQGLEFLIYFQGNSAPDKSGLPSDRFSAERTGGSVSTLTIQRTQQEDSAVYLCAGVLTYQETQYFGPGTRLLVL.

This clonotype turned up a few times. The chain links TRBV5-5 to TRBJ2-1, with 8 bases identical to TRBD2. The CDR3 extends over 16 amino acids. The V gene's germline CDR1 is SGHKS and CDR2 YYEKEE (reference sequence). After removal of 3 bases from V and 0 bases from J, the junction contained 5 bases not matched to a gene. CDR3 in DNA: TGTGCCAGCAGCTCCAAGCGGGGGAGCTCCTACAATGAGCAGTTCTTC. Translated, it gives CASSSKRGSSYNEQFF.

The chain joins TRBV12-3 or TRBV12-4 to TRBJ1-1; 7 bases line up with TRBD1. CDR3 length: 18 residues. Germline trimming cut 7 bases from V and 1 base from J; bases unmatched to any gene: 18. The CDR3 protein is CASIPYDRAGGRNTEAFF. The CDR3 nucleotides are TGTGCCAGCATTCCATACGACAGGGCTGGCGGGAGGAACACTGAAGCTTTCTTT.

The chain links TRBV23-1 to TRBJ1-1; tentative D call: TRBD1 (5 bases). TRBV23-1 is annotated as an ORF whose role is uncertain. This CDR3 is 13 amino acids long. The germline V and J ends were trimmed by 9 bases and 11 bases, with 22 bases remaining between them. The CDR3 region is CARPQGSGPLAFF. As DNA, the CDR3 is TGCGCCAGGCCCCAGGGCAGCGGTCCGTTGGCTTTCTTT.

The chain couples TRBV6-6 to TRBJ2-1; D is undetermined. This CDR3 contains 13 residues. CDR1 is MNHNY and CDR2 is SVGAGI in the germline V gene (reference sequence). Trimming pared 3 bases from V and 5 bases from J, leaving 8 bases between. The CDR3 DNA follows: TGTGCCAGCAGTTATGCAGTCAACAATGAGCAGTTCTTC. It specifies CASSYAVNNEQFF.

The chain is built from TRBV14 and TRBJ1-1; possibly TRBD1 for D (5 bases). V shed 4 bases and J shed 4 bases, with 16 bases lying between them. CDR1 is SGHDN, CDR2 FVKESK, per germline. The CDR3 spans 15 residues. CDR3 bases: TGTGCCAGCAGCCCCTACAGTGGGGCCGGCACTGAAGCTTTCTTT. This gives the protein CASSPYSGAGTEAFF.

The V call is TRBV27, the J call TRBJ1-2; 7 bases agree with TRBD1. The junction had 7 bases not matched to a gene; V was cut back by 7 bases and J by 5 bases. Germline V gene sequence: CDR1 MNHEY, CDR2 SMNVEV (reference sequence). The CDR3 loop spans 13 amino acids. Here the CDR3 reads CASMRRQGYGYTF. The CDR3 coding sequence is TGTGCCAGCATGCGAAGACAGGGTTATGGCTACACCTTC.

The rearrangement links TRBV29-1 to TRBJ2-7; D is undetermined. The CDR3 loop spans 14 amino acids. V was cut by 2 bases and J by 3 bases, with 14 bases left in between. Germline V gives CDR1 SQVTM, CDR2 ANQGSEA. CDR3: CSVENGLLGYEQYF. The CDR3 DNA sequence: TGCAGCGTTGAAAATGGGTTACTTGGCTACGAGCAGTACTTC.

The chain combines TRBV4-3 with TRBJ2-5, with 9 bases aligning to TRBD1. The germline V gene has CDR1 LGHNA and CDR2 YSLEER. The J segment lost 8 bases and the V segment lost 0 bases, leaving 4 bases of the junction unmatched. The CDR3 contains 14 residues. The CDR3 nucleotides are TGCGCCAGCAGCCAAGAAGGACAGGGGCCCACCCAGTACTTC. Amino acids: CASSQEGQGPTQYF.

The V and J genes are TRBV5-1 and TRBJ2-7, with TRBD1 matching 9 bases. This CDR3 is 16 amino acids long. The J segment lost 5 bases and the V segment lost 5 bases, leaving 14 bases of the junction unmatched. CDR1 is SGHRS and CDR2 is YFSETQ in the germline V gene. This chain's CDR3 is CASSPSPGTGLDEQYF. Here the CDR3 DNA reads TGCGCCAGCAGTCCTTCTCCCGGGACAGGGTTAGACGAGCAGTACTTC.

The chain carries TRBV4-2 and TRBJ2-1; tentatively, D is TRBD1 or TRBD2 (5 bases each). The germline V gene has CDR1 LGHNA and CDR2 YNFKEQ. There are 18 residues in the CDR3. V lost 0 bases and J 1 base, leaving 16 bases between the germline ends. CDR3 sequence: CASSQDVGTPRSYNEQFF. Here the CDR3 DNA reads TGTGCCAGCAGCCAAGACGTGGGGACCCCGAGGTCCTACAATGAGCAGTTCTTC.

This clonotype has more than one count but fewer than ten. The chain is built from TRBV9 and TRBJ2-3; TRBD2 matches at 7 bases. The CDR3 length is 16 residues. J lost 1 base, V lost 0 bases, and 5 bases had no gene match. CDR1 and CDR2 (germline): SGDLS, YYNGEE. CDR3 nucleotides: TGTGCCAGCAGCGTAGATCCGGGAGGTGGCACAGATACGCAGTATTTT. It specifies CASSVDPGGGTDTQYF.

This chain connects TRBV2 to TRBJ2-1; possibly TRBD2 for D (6 bases). The germline gives CDR1 SNHLY, CDR2 FYNNEI. CDR3 length equals 16 residues. V lost 3 bases and J 0 bases, leaving 12 bases between the germline ends. The CDR3 spells CASSDPGLSSYNEQFF. Written as DNA, the CDR3 is TGTGCCAGCAGTGACCCCGGACTAAGCTCCTACAATGAGCAGTTCTTC.

J is TRBJ2-2 and V is TRBV3-1, with 8 bases aligning to TRBD1. Germline assignment: CDR1 LGHDT and CDR2 YNNKEL (reference sequence). The ends lost 1 base at V and 7 bases at J; junction bases unmatched: 2. CDR3 size: 14 residues. The CDR3 loop is CASSQGQGHGELFF. In DNA, the CDR3 is TGTGCCAGCAGCCAAGGACAGGGGCACGGGGAGCTGTTTTTT. Using reference TRBV3-1 and TRBJ2-2 for the parts outside the CDR3, the full variable domain is DTAVSQTPKYLVTQMGNDKSIKCEQNLGHDTMYWYKQDSKKFLKIMFSYNNKELIINETVPNRFSPKSPDKAHLNLHINSLELGDSAVYFCASSQGQGHGELFFGEGSRLTVL.

J is TRBJ2-3 and V is TRBV6-5; 8 bases map to TRBD2. The CDR3 is 16 residues long. The J segment lost 2 bases and the V segment lost 0 bases, leaving 4 bases of the junction unmatched. Per the germline V gene, CDR1 is MNHEY and CDR2 is SVGAGI. This chain's CDR3 is CASSYSRGGYTDTQYF. The CDR3 DNA reads as TGTGCCAGCAGTTACTCTCGGGGGGGCTACACAGATACGCAGTATTTT.

This clonotype was recorded at least ten times. The V and J genes are TRBV7-3 and TRBJ2-1; TRBD2 matches 15 bases. V lost 5 bases to trimming and J lost 4 bases; unmatched junction nucleotides: 3. The germline gives CDR1 SGHTA, CDR2 FQGTGA. The CDR3 sequence is 16 residues long. The CDR3 spells CASSLGTSGGYNEQFF. DNA of the CDR3: TGTGCCAGCAGCCTGGGGACTAGCGGGGGGTACAATGAGCAGTTCTTC.

Here the CDR3 reads CASSFFWGAGYEQYF. As DNA, the CDR3 is TGTGCCAGCAGCTTTTTCTGGGGGGCCGGCTACGAGCAGTACTTC. V gene TRBV7-2 combines with J gene TRBJ2-7; either TRBD1 or TRBD2 may supply D (6 bases each). There are 15 residues in the CDR3. CDR1 is SGHTA and CDR2 is FQGNSA in the germline V gene. V lost 3 bases and J lost 3, with 15 bases in between.

Only one count was recorded for this clonotype. The chain has TRBV12-3 or TRBV12-4 and TRBJ2-7; D is unclear. The CDR3 runs 14 residues. V lost 6 bases and J 1 base, leaving 13 bases between the germline ends. The CDR3 nucleotides are TGTGCCAGCAGCTTTGCGCCCGGTTCCTACGAGCAGTACTTC. This encodes CASSFAPGSYEQYF.

The V and J genes are TRBV4-1 and TRBJ2-7, with 8 bases fitting TRBD2. Germline CDR1 is MGHRA and CDR2 is YSYEKL. The CDR3 extends over 15 amino acids. Trimming removed 1 base from V and 0 bases from J; junction bases left unmatched: 2. CDR3 sequence: CASSQGREGSYEQYF. The CDR3 bases are TGCGCCAGCAGCCAAGGCCGGGAGGGCTCCTACGAGCAGTACTTC.

The chain uses TRBV9 and TRBJ2-3; D ambiguous. Per germline, CDR1 SGDLS and CDR2 YYNGEE. Between the trimmed V and J ends, which lost 6 bases and 2 bases, there was a span of 13 bases. This CDR3 spans 14 amino acids. The chain's CDR3 is CASTTDGYTDTQYF. CDR3 DNA sequence: TGTGCCAGCACCACAGACGGGTACACAGATACGCAGTATTTT.

This clonotype has only a few counts. The genes are TRBV5-1 and TRBJ2-7; 9 bases match TRBD1. The CDR3 extends over 14 amino acids. Losses at the gene ends were 4 bases for V and 3 bases for J; bases not matched to a gene: 5. Germline CDR1 reads SGHRS; CDR2 reads YFSETQ. As DNA, the CDR3 is TGCGCCAGCAGCCCGGGACAGGGTATCTACGAGCAGTACTTC. It yields the protein CASSPGQGIYEQYF.